This TCR beta chain was sequenced during a study of blood T cells in healthy people across ages. With regard to this clonotype: The antigen is not known.

The authors ran a second PCR of about 7 to 11 cycles using a sample-barcoded 5' primer and a J-beta primer mix. Each CDR3 protein gets one entry after TCRdb re-called the 5' RACE reads with MiXCR. The table lists 600,000 or so distinct CDR3 sequences, roughly 30% of them singletons. With 0 bases removed from V and 0 bases from J, the gap between germline ends came to 7 bases. In germline, CDR1 is KGHDR, CDR2 SFDVKD. CDR3 length: 16 amino acids. Findings and limits, study-wide: The study found more naive CD4+ cells and higher diversity in long-lived than aged donors.

The V call is TRBV24-1, the J call TRBJ2-2; perhaps TRBD1 as D (5 bases). The sequenced sample consisted of blood. This receptor was taken from an elderly woman in good health. This CDR3 reads CATSDLGAANTGELFF. For the CDR3, the DNA is TGTGCCACCAGTGATTTGGGGGCTGCGAACACCGGGGAGCTGTTTTTT.